Listed below are T cell receptor beta chains from one sample, sequenced in a study of CD8 T cells in Susac syndrome. MiXCR was run by TCRdb on the immunoSEQ multiplex PCR reads, yielding one entry per CDR3 protein. The sample has a few hundred thousand distinct CDR3 sequences, roughly nine tenths seen once. The sequenced sample was CD8+ T cells from PBMCs. These receptor sequences come from a human donor with multiple sclerosis. Each CDR3 is given with its conserved first and last residue. A D gene is named only where the DNA matches it firmly. Not every row has a clone size; where given, it reads once, few, many or a size class.

V	size	J	D	DNA	CDR3
TRBV20-1	NA	TRBJ2-7	TRBD2	TGCAGTGCTAGAGAATCAAGGAGCGGGATCTACGAGCAGTACTTC	CSARESRSGIYEQYF
TRBV29-1	NA	TRBJ1-2	TRBD1	TGCAGCGTTGATCCGGGACAGGGGAACTATGGCTACACCTTC	CSVDPGQGNYGYTF
TRBV6-6	NA	TRBJ1-5	TRBD1	TGTGCCAGCAGTAACCCAGGGGGGGGCAATCAGCTCCAGCATTTT	CASSNPGGGNQLQHF
TRBV28	NA	TRBJ2-1	TRBD2	TGTGCCAGCGGGGGGGATGAGCAGTTCTTC	CASGGDEQFF
TRBV2	few	TRBJ2-3	NA	TGTGCCAGCAGCCTGGAGTTGGGTACGCAGTATTTT	CASSLELGTQYF
TRBV24-1	NA	TRBJ1-2	TRBD1	TGTGCCACCAGTGCCGGGACAGGGGTTGGCTACACCTTC	CATSAGTGVGYTF
TRBV12-3/TRBV12-4	NA	TRBJ2-5	NA	TGTGCCAGCAGTCCCACCCCCCGACTCAGGGACATCCGCCGTGGCCAAGAGACCCAGTACTTC	CASSPTPRLRDIRRGQETQYF
TRBV12-3/TRBV12-4	NA	TRBJ2-2	NA	TGTGCCAGCAGTTTCGGGGGCGATCCCGGGGAGCTGTTTTTT	CASSFGGDPGELFF
TRBV29-1	NA	TRBJ1-1	NA	TGCAGCGTCCCCAACAGGGAGGAAGCTTTCTTT	CSVPNREEAFF
TRBV4-1	few	TRBJ2-1	NA	TGCGCCAGCAGCCAGAGGGGGAATGAGCAGTTCTTC	CASSQRGNEQFF
TRBV7-9	NA	TRBJ1-2	NA	TGTGCCAGCAGCTTATCCTCCCATCGGGCCGTCGGGGGCTACACCTTC	CASSLSSHRAVGGYTF
TRBV30	NA	TRBJ2-5	TRBD2	TGTGCCGGGGGACTAGCGGGGATCCAAGAGACCCAGTACTTC	CAGGLAGIQETQYF
TRBV12-3/TRBV12-4	NA	TRBJ2-3	NA	TGTGCCAGCAGTTTGGTGGGTGGGTCTGGAGATACGCAGTATTTT	CASSLVGGSGDTQYF
TRBV4-1	NA	TRBJ1-5	NA	TGCGCCAGCAGCCAAGTTCTGGGGAAAAGCAATCAGCCCCAGCATTTT	CASSQVLGKSNQPQHF
TRBV13	NA	TRBJ1-1	NA	TGTGCCAGCAGCTTAGAAGGTCTCTCAGGGATGAACACTGAAGCTTTCTTT	CASSLEGLSGMNTEAFF
TRBV7-9	few	TRBJ2-7	NA	TGTGCCAGCAGCTTCACGGGCCTCTCCTACGAGCAGTACTTC	CASSFTGLSYEQYF
TRBV6-4	NA	TRBJ2-1	TRBD2	TGTGCCAGCAGTGATCTAGCGGGGGACAATGAGCAGTTCTTC	CASSDLAGDNEQFF
TRBV14	NA	TRBJ2-1	TRBD2	TGTGCCAGCAGCCCCCCCAGGACTAGCGGGAGCCTGTGGTCCTACAATGAGCAGTTCTTC	CASSPPRTSGSLWSYNEQFF
TRBV5-7	NA	TRBJ2-7	TRBD2	TGTGCCAGCAGCATGGGACTAGCGGGAGGGCCCTACGAGCAGTACTTC	CASSMGLAGGPYEQYF
TRBV19	NA	TRBJ2-7	NA	TGTGCCAGTAGTATAGGGTCAGGGGACGAGCGGTACTTC	CASSIGSGDERYF
TRBV12-3/TRBV12-4	NA	TRBJ1-3	NA	TGTGCCAGCATTCCCCTACAGACAGTCCCCTCTGGAAACACCATATATTTT	CASIPLQTVPSGNTIYF
TRBV5-4	NA	TRBJ2-7	NA	TGTGCCAGCAGCTATAGACAGTCCTACGAGCAGTACTTC	CASSYRQSYEQYF
TRBV29-1	NA	TRBJ1-1	NA	TGCAGCGTGAACACCCACGGCACTGAAGCTTTCTTT	CSVNTHGTEAFF
TRBV27	NA	TRBJ1-6	NA	TGTGCCAGCAGTTTATCAATTATACGTCCCCTCCACTTT	CASSLSIIRPLHF
TRBV5-1	NA	TRBJ2-1	NA	TGCGCCAGTGGTAGCGAACTCAGGGATGAGCAGTTCTTC	CASGSELRDEQFF
TRBV27	NA	TRBJ2-3	TRBD1	TGTGCCAGCAGGACAGGGTTAGACACAGATACGCAGTATTTT	CASRTGLDTDTQYF
TRBV12-5	NA	TRBJ2-1	TRBD2	TGTGCTAGTGCCCCGCGGGCGGGAGGGCCGAATGAGCAGTTCTTC	CASAPRAGGPNEQFF
TRBV27	NA	TRBJ2-5	NA	TGTGCCAGCAGTTCTTCACAGGGAAGACAAGAGACCCAGTACTTC	CASSSSQGRQETQYF
TRBV7-8	NA	TRBJ2-7	NA	TGTGCCAGCAGCTCCCAACGACAGTTATCCTACGAGCAGTACTTC	CASSSQRQLSYEQYF
TRBV15	NA	TRBJ2-3	NA	TGTGCCACCAGCAGATCTAGGACAGGCACAGATACGCAGTATTTT	CATSRSRTGTDTQYF
TRBV9	NA	TRBJ2-1	TRBD2	TGTGCCAGCAGCCCGGGAGGGTCCTCGACGCAGTTCTTC	CASSPGGSSTQFF
TRBV4-1	NA	TRBJ1-2	NA	TGCGCCAGCAGCCAAGATATAGGAGGGCCAAGCGGTTACACCTTC	CASSQDIGGPSGYTF
TRBV12-3/TRBV12-4	NA	TRBJ2-2	NA	TGTGCCAGCAGTTTAAGGGAAAGGGCGTACACCGGGGAGCTGTTTTTT	CASSLRERAYTGELFF
TRBV6-5	NA	TRBJ2-7	TRBD2	TGTGCCAGCAGTTCCACGAGCGGGAGGAATCTGCCCTACGAGCAGTACTTC	CASSSTSGRNLPYEQYF
TRBV30	NA	TRBJ2-1	NA	TGTGCCTGGCGGCCCTCTACCTACAATGAGCAGTTCTTC	CAWRPSTYNEQFF
TRBV25-1	NA	TRBJ2-1	TRBD1	TGTGCCAGCAGTGAACCCTTGAGAGGGGGCTCTTCAAATGAGCAGTTCTTC	CASSEPLRGGSSNEQFF
TRBV7-2	NA	TRBJ2-3	NA	TGTGCCAGCAGCTCCGGGACCACTAGCACAGATACGCAGTATTTT	CASSSGTTSTDTQYF
TRBV6-2/TRBV6-3	NA	TRBJ2-7	NA	TGTGCCAGCAGTCCCGACAGCCACGAGCAGTACTTC	CASSPDSHEQYF
TRBV7-6	NA	TRBJ2-7	TRBD1	TGTGCCAGCAGCTCCAGTACGGGACAGCAGCAGTACTTC	CASSSSTGQQQYF
TRBV6-5	NA	TRBJ1-1	NA	TGTGCCAGCAGTTACTCAACGCAGGGTCACACTGAAGCTTTCTTT	CASSYSTQGHTEAFF
TRBV13	NA	TRBJ1-3	NA	TGTGCCAGCAGGGCCCAAATCGAATCTGGAAACACCATATATTTT	CASRAQIESGNTIYF
TRBV20-1	NA	TRBJ1-1	NA	TGCAGTGCTCCCGCGCGGGGGGACACTGAAGCTTTCTTT	CSAPARGDTEAFF